This T cell receptor (beta chain) derives from a study of shared clonotypes between healthy human individuals. Several immunoSEQ 96-well plates shared each subset's DNA, each plate a replicate. Each replicate PCR on the sorted subsets used about 220 ng DNA (about 30,000 T cell genomes). Clones were read by immunoSEQ multiplex PCR, and TCRdb kept only the in-frame ones, dropping some. The table includes about 680,000 clones, 60% to 80% detected once. The study separated CD4+ cells into CD45RA+ naive and CD45RA-negative memory subsets. About this clone itself: Its antigen is unknown.

CDR1 is SGHDN, CDR2 FVKESK, per germline. V shed 4 bases and J shed 1 base, with 2 bases lying between them. The length of the CDR3 is 13 residues. General study points: Across a handful of donors, naive CD4 shared roughly 5%, naive CD8 about 3.2%, memory CD4 over 2%, memory CD8 roughly 0.37%.

This clonotype was obtained from a woman aged 25 to 39 in good health. Sequencing was done on a sample of memory CD4+ T cells sorted from blood. Noted subset: CD45RA-negative fraction. This chain connects TRBV14 to TRBJ2-6, with D uncertain. In DNA form, the CDR3 reads TGTGCCAGCAGCCTTTCTGGGGCCAACGTCCTGACTTTC. The encoded protein is CASSLSGANVLTF.